Below, 22 T cell receptor beta chains from the same sample are listed, as sequenced in a study of shared clonotypes between healthy human individuals. Sequenced by immunoSEQ multiplex PCR; TCRdb stores in-frame clones only, minus some. The sample has millions of clones, approximately 90% seen once. Material: naive CD4+ T cells sorted from blood. Subset defined: CD45RA+ positively selected. Receptors were obtained from a man aged 18 to 30 in good health.

The V gene is TRBV5-4, the J gene TRBJ2-3; D ambiguous. The V and J ends lost 5 bases and 0 bases respectively, with 16 bases between them. The CDR3 has 16 amino acids. CDR1 SGHNT and CDR2 YYREEE come from the germline V gene (reference sequence). The CDR3 here is CASSTGSSTSTDTQYF. Here the CDR3 DNA reads TGTGCCAGCAGTACCGGGTCCTCAACAAGCACAGATACGCAGTATTTT.

This chain connects TRBV12-5 to TRBJ1-5; no clear D gene. Per germline, CDR1 LGHNT and CDR2 FRNRAP. V dropped 2 bases and J dropped 4 bases, with 6 bases sitting between them. The CDR3 is 13 amino acids. The CDR3 is CASGLQENQPQHF. For the CDR3, the DNA is TGTGCTAGTGGTTTGCAGGAGAATCAGCCCCAGCATTTT. Drawing the rest from reference TRBV12-5 and TRBJ1-5, the complete variable domain is DARVTQTPRHKVTEMGQEVTMRCQPILGHNTVFWYRQTMMQGLELLAYFRNRAPLDDSGMPKDRFSAEMPDATLATLKIQPSEPRDSAVYFCASGLQENQPQHFGDGTRLSIL.

The J gene is TRBJ2-3, the V gene TRBV11-2, with D perhaps TRBD2 (7 bases). Looked up from germline, CDR1 is SGHAT and CDR2 is FQNNGV. CDR3 length: 17 residues. V was trimmed by 5 bases and J by 0 bases, leaving 18 bases between them. CDR3 sequence reads: CASSPVGGQTSTDTQYF. The CDR3 DNA reads TGTGCCAGCAGCCCAGTCGGGGGGCAAACTAGCACAGATACGCAGTATTTT.

V usage is TRBV5-5 and J usage is TRBJ1-1; 7 nucleotides agree with TRBD1. This CDR3 region has 15 residues. Germline CDR1 SGHKS, CDR2 YYEKEE (reference sequence). V lost 4 bases, J lost 1 base, and 7 bases stayed unmatched. The CDR3 loop reads CASSGTGARNTEAFF. CDR3 coding DNA: TGTGCCAGCAGCGGAACAGGGGCGAGGAACACTGAAGCTTTCTTT.

This rearrangement joins TRBV19 to TRBJ2-1; 7 nucleotides agree with TRBD2. The CDR3 runs 18 residues. The germline gives CDR1 LNHDA, CDR2 SQIVND (reference sequence). J gave up 9 bases and V 4 bases, and 21 bases lay outside the gene matches. DNA of the CDR3: TGTGCCAGTAGTACAACCCATAAATCACTAGCGTGGACGGCTGAGCAGTTCTTC. This encodes CASSTTHKSLAWTAEQFF.

The chain recombines TRBV9 with TRBJ2-1, with 8 bases fitting TRBD2. Germline values: CDR1 SGDLS, CDR2 YYNGEE. The junction had 17 bases not matched to a gene; V was cut back by 4 bases and J by 5 bases. This CDR3 comprises 18 residues. The CDR3: CASSLKSFSGNPHNEQFF. The CDR3, as DNA: TGTGCCAGCAGCCTAAAGTCCTTTAGCGGGAACCCCCACAATGAGCAGTTCTTC. Supplemented by reference TRBV9 and TRBJ2-1, the full variable domain reads DSGVTQTPKHLITATGQRVTLRCSPRSGDLSVYWYQQSLDQGLQFLIQYYNGEERAKGNILERFSAQQFPDLHSELNLSSLELGDSALYFCASSLKSFSGNPHNEQFFGPGTRLTVL.

The V call is TRBV13, the J call TRBJ1-4; D gene uncertain. There are 13 residues in the CDR3. Germline V CDR1 and CDR2: PRHDT, FYEKMQ (reference sequence). The V end lost 5 bases, the J end lost 6 bases, and 10 bases lay between the germline ends. CDR3 loop: CASSPGVDEKLFF. The CDR3 DNA reads TGTGCCAGCAGCCCCGGGGTTGATGAAAAACTGTTTTTT.

The chain links TRBV30 to TRBJ2-7, with 13 nucleotides matching TRBD2. J gave up 7 bases and V 1 base, and 4 bases lay outside the gene matches. Germline V gene lookup returns CDR1 GTSNPN and CDR2 SVGIG (reference sequence). CDR3 size: 14 residues. DNA of the CDR3: TGTGCCTGGAGTGGGGGACTAGCGGGAAAAGAGCAGTACTTC. The encoded protein is CAWSGGLAGKEQYF.

The V gene is TRBV19, the J gene TRBJ2-7; D is undetermined. Trimming shortened V by 1 base and J by 1 base, and 11 bases separated the two germline ends. Germline V gives CDR1 LNHDA, CDR2 SQIVND (reference sequence). CDR3 size: 15 residues. Here the CDR3 reads CASSIGVASSYEQYF. The CDR3 DNA reads as TGTGCCAGTAGTATAGGTGTGGCTAGTTCCTACGAGCAGTACTTC.

V gene TRBV5-1 combines with J gene TRBJ2-1; D not certain. The CDR3 contains 16 residues. Germline V CDR1 and CDR2: SGHRS, YFSETQ. Trimming took 0 bases from V and 2 from J, leaving 12 bases between them. The CDR3 is CASSLAPARPYNEQFF. The CDR3 DNA sequence: TGCGCCAGCAGCTTGGCCCCAGCCCGCCCCTACAATGAGCAGTTCTTC.

J is TRBJ1-4 and V is TRBV2; possible D gene TRBD1, 5 bases. The V end was cut by 7 bases, the J end by 4 bases, with 13 bases between. CDR1 SNHLY and CDR2 FYNNEI come from the germline V gene. There are 14 residues in the CDR3. The CDR3 region is CASILGLVNEKLFF. DNA for the CDR3: TGTGCCAGCATACTGGGACTCGTTAATGAAAAACTGTTTTTT.

The rearrangement joins TRBV7-2 to TRBJ2-5; D may be TRBD1 (5 bases). CDR1 is SGHTA, CDR2 FQGNSA, per germline. Trimming pared 2 bases from V and 6 bases from J, leaving 10 bases between. This CDR3 has 13 residues. The CDR3 here is CASSLPGPQTQYF. CDR3 bases: TGTGCCAGCAGCTTACCAGGGCCGCAGACCCAGTACTTC.

The V and J genes are TRBV30 and TRBJ1-5, with D tentatively TRBD1 (5 bases). Germline V CDR1 and CDR2: GTSNPN, SVGIG (reference sequence). The CDR3 covers 18 residues. V dropped 3 bases and J dropped 4 bases, with 25 bases sitting between them. This chain's CDR3 is CAWSPAPSPGRINQPQHF. DNA of the CDR3: TGTGCCTGGAGCCCGGCCCCCTCTCCGGGACGGATAAATCAGCCCCAGCATTTT.

This chain uses TRBV2 with TRBJ2-5; 11 nucleotides align to TRBD1. The J call may not be correct, given that the DNA end is closer to TRBJ2-7. CDR3 length: 14 amino acids. Germline V gene data show CDR1 as SNHLY and CDR2 as FYNNEI. DNA for the CDR3: TGTGCCAGCAACCTGGACAGGGGGCCTGACGAGCAGTACTTC. Its translation: CASNLDRGPDEQYF.

This rearrangement joins TRBV7-9 to TRBJ2-5, with a tentative D call TRBD2 (5 bases). The closer fit of TRBJ2-7 to the DNA end suggests the J call may be wrong. CDR1 and CDR2 from the germline V gene are SEHNR and FQNEAQ (reference sequence). CDR3 length: 15 residues. This chain's CDR3 is CASSPAMGVSYEQYF. In DNA, the CDR3 is TGTGCCAGCAGCCCGGCGATGGGAGTTTCCTACGAGCAGTACTTC.

The CDR3 DNA reads as TGTGCCAGCAGCCAAGAGGGGTTGGATACGCAGTATTTT. Amino acids: CASSQEGLDTQYF. The chain carries TRBV5-4 and TRBJ2-3, with D perhaps being TRBD1 or TRBD2 (5 bases each). The germline V gene has CDR1 SGHNT and CDR2 YYREEE (reference sequence). The CDR3 contains 13 residues. Trimming removed 4 bases from V and 6 bases from J, with 12 bases in between.

The genes are TRBV6-5 and TRBJ2-1, with TRBD2 matching over 9 bases. The CDR3 runs 15 residues. Germline V CDR1 and CDR2: MNHEY, SVGAGI. Trimming cost V 6 bases and J 4 bases; bases outside gene matches: 7. CDR3 in amino acids: CASRLAGHPYNEQFF. The CDR3 bases are TGTGCCAGCAGGCTAGCGGGACATCCTTACAATGAGCAGTTCTTC.

The chain has TRBV30 and TRBJ2-7; 10 bases are shared with TRBD2. This CDR3 contains 13 residues. V shed 7 bases, J shed 3 bases, and the junction held 6 bases outside the gene matches. Germline CDR1 is GTSNPN and CDR2 is SVGIG (reference sequence). In nucleotides, the CDR3 is TGTGCCTTGAGACTAGCGGGCTTCTACGAGCAGTACTTC. This encodes CALRLAGFYEQYF.

The genes are TRBV29-1 and TRBJ2-3; TRBD1 or TRBD2 may be the D gene (5 bases each). The V end was cut by 1 base, the J end by 3 bases, with 8 bases between. Germline CDR1 and CDR2: SQVTM and ANQGSEA. This CDR3 has 13 residues. This CDR3 is CSVEVGGTDTQYF. CDR3 coding DNA: TGCAGCGTTGAAGTTGGGGGAACAGATACGCAGTATTTT.

A remark on this clone: In the same sample, other DNA sequences code for this CDR3. The chain is built from TRBV5-4 and TRBJ2-5; 12 bases fit TRBD2. This CDR3 region has 15 residues. The junction had 3 bases not matched to a gene; V was cut back by 4 bases and J by 2 bases. Germline V gene data show CDR1 as SGHNT and CDR2 as YYREEE (reference sequence). The CDR3 region has the DNA TGTGCCAGCAGCCCCGGACTAGCGGGGCAAGAGACCCAGTACTTC. Residues: CASSPGLAGQETQYF.

The rearrangement joins TRBV30 to TRBJ2-3, with D possibly matching TRBD2 (6 bases). The CDR3 runs to 15 residues. CDR1 and CDR2 (germline): GTSNPN, SVGIG (reference sequence). Trimming cost V 0 bases and J 6 bases, with 16 bases left between them. CDR3 residues: CAWSVRGGAVDTQYF. The CDR3 DNA follows: TGTGCCTGGAGTGTACGCGGCGGGGCTGTGGATACGCAGTATTTT.

The rearrangement links TRBV19 to TRBJ1-4; D unclear. V was trimmed by 9 bases and J by 5 bases, leaving 16 bases between them. CDR3 size: 14 residues. From germline, CDR1 is LNHDA and CDR2 SQIVND (reference sequence). CDR3 DNA sequence: TGTGCCAGCCATACCGGCAGCCAGAATGAAAAACTGTTTTTT. It encodes CASHTGSQNEKLFF. Based on the CDR3 plus reference TRBV19 and TRBJ1-4, the full variable domain is DGGITQSPKYLFRKEGQNVTLSCEQNLNHDAMYWYRQDPGQGLRLIYYSQIVNDFQKGDIAEGYSVSREKKESFPLTVTSAQKNPTAFYLCASHTGSQNEKLFFGSGTQLSVL.